The TCR beta chain described here comes from a study of T-cell reconstitution after alpha-beta-depleted transplantation in children. Preparation of the TCRbeta library involved a method that used unique molecular identifiers. TCRdb re-analysed the PCR reads in MiXCR, keeping a single row per CDR3 protein. Among about 400,000 distinct CDR3 sequences, roughly 22% were seen once, and the ten largest hold 3% to 4%. This clonotype was observed a few times. The origin of this receptor is a human donor who donated a stem cell graft to a child with acute myeloid leukemia. Sequences were derived from PBMCs from the stem cell graft donor, sampled from the stem cell graft.

The CDR3 bases are TGTGCCAGCACTCGGGGACAGGGGGCTGAAACCGGGGAGCTGTTTTTT. Translated, it gives CASTRGQGAETGELFF. The chain has TRBV27 and TRBJ2-2, with 12 bases that match TRBD1. With V trimmed by 7 bases and J by 5 bases, 8 bases remained unmatched. Germline V CDR1 and CDR2: MNHEY, SMNVEV (reference sequence). This CDR3 comprises 16 residues.